This TCR beta chain derives from a study of T-cell reconstitution after alpha-beta-depleted transplantation in children. In this sample, this clonotype turned up a few times. Preparation of the TCRbeta library was carried out with unique molecular identifiers. MiXCR was run by TCRdb on the PCR reads, yielding one entry per CDR3 protein. This table holds over 550,000 distinct CDR3 sequences, over 9.5% found once. The CDR3 spans 16 residues. V trimming: 7 bases; J trimming: 4 bases; junction bases outside the gene matches: 10. The sample consisted of PBMCs from the stem cell graft donor, taken from the stem cell graft. The TCR originated in a human donor who donated a stem cell graft to a child with acute myeloid leukemia. The chain combines TRBV12-3 or TRBV12-4 with TRBJ2-5; 12 nucleotides match TRBD2. CDR3 in DNA: TGTGCCAGCACCATCTCACGGGGACTAGCGGGAGAGACCCAGTACTTC. Its protein is CASTISRGLAGETQYF.